This is a list of T cell receptor beta chains from one sample in a study of blood T cells in healthy people across ages. TCRdb called the 5' RACE reads again in MiXCR, with one record for every CDR3 protein. The sample yields over 700,000 distinct CDR3 sequences, around 25% seen once. These data also featured in a second study, about T cells of mothers and their children.

Source material: blood. These receptors all stem from a boy aged 10-17 years in good health. Each CDR3 is given with its conserved first and last residue. D genes are given only for firm matches. Where a row states a size, it is once, few, many or the class of an expanded clone; other rows omit it.

j_gene,d_gene,abundance,v_gene,CDR3aa,CDR3nt
TRBJ2-7,-,few,TRBV19,CASSIGRTEYSYEQYF,TGTGCCAGTAGTATAGGTCGCACAGAATACTCCTACGAGCAGTACTTC
TRBJ2-6,-,few,TRBV7-9,CASSEIQVGANVLTF,TGTGCCAGCAGTGAGATCCAGGTTGGGGCCAACGTCCTGACTTTC
TRBJ1-2,-,few,TRBV29-1,CSVDRTVNYGYTF,TGCAGCGTTGACCGGACAGTTAACTATGGCTACACCTTC
TRBJ2-5,-,-,TRBV7-9,CASSLTHRVETQYF,TGTGCCAGCAGCTTAACTCACAGGGTGGAGACCCAGTACTTC
TRBJ2-7,TRBD2,few,TRBV20-1,CSARTSGPYEQYF,TGCAGTGCTCGGACTAGCGGTCCCTACGAGCAGTACTTC
TRBJ2-5,-,few,TRBV19,CASSIGGETQYF,TGTGCCAGTAGTATCGGCGGCGAGACCCAGTACTTC
TRBJ2-1,-,-,TRBV7-9,CASSLVGFTSEQFF,TGTGCCAGCAGCTTAGTAGGCTTCACGAGTGAGCAGTTCTTC
TRBJ2-5,-,few,TRBV11-2,CASRSMALETQYF,TGTGCCAGCAGGTCCATGGCACTGGAGACCCAGTACTTC
TRBJ2-2,-,-,TRBV9,CASSVGGYRNTGELFF,TGTGCCAGCAGCGTAGGGGGGTACAGGAACACCGGGGAGCTGTTTTTT
TRBJ2-1,-,-,TRBV5-5,CASREGGSSYNEQFF,TGTGCCAGCAGAGAAGGGGGGAGCTCCTACAATGAGCAGTTCTTC
TRBJ1-5,-,once,TRBV20-1,CSARGKSGYQPQHF,TGCAGTGCTAGAGGGAAGTCAGGGTATCAGCCCCAGCATTTT
TRBJ2-3,TRBD2,-,TRBV7-2,CASSLLAGDVETQYF,TGTGCCAGCAGCCTCTTAGCGGGGGATGTCGAGACCCAGTACTTT
TRBJ1-3,-,-,TRBV7-9,CASSSGVLSGNTIYF,TGTGCCAGCAGCTCAGGGGTCCTCTCTGGAAACACCATATATTTT
TRBJ1-1,-,few,TRBV24-1,CATRGWVNTEAFF,TGTGCCACCAGGGGGTGGGTGAACACTGAAGCTTTCTTT
TRBJ2-5,TRBD2,-,TRBV4-1,CASSQPGGWETQYF,TGCGCCAGCAGCCAACCGGGAGGCTGGGAGACCCAGTACTTC
TRBJ2-5,TRBD2,-,TRBV5-1,CASSPGSTSGMAFGETQYF,TGCGCCAGCAGCCCTGGGAGTACTAGCGGGATGGCGTTTGGCGAGACCCAGTACTTC
TRBJ2-3,-,-,TRBV12-3/TRBV12-4,CATQFSGTDTQYF,TGTGCCACCCAGTTTAGTGGCACAGATACGCAGTATTTT
TRBJ2-2,-,-,TRBV7-3,CASSQMGGLVTGELFF,TGTGCCAGCAGCCAGATGGGCGGTTTGGTCACCGGGGAGCTGTTTTTT
TRBJ2-7,-,few,TRBV7-2,CASSPVGSLSEQYF,TGTGCCAGCAGCCCCGTGGGCTCCCTATCCGAGCAGTACTTC
TRBJ1-1,-,-,TRBV18,CASSPRGGVNTEAFF,TGTGCCAGCTCACCACGGGGGGGGGTGAACACTGAAGCTTTCTTT
TRBJ2-1,-,-,TRBV20-1,CSANYEVSNEQFF,TGCAGTGCCAACTACGAGGTTTCCAATGAGCAGTTCTTC
TRBJ2-4,TRBD1,-,TRBV28,CASSLEGTGLAKNIQYF,TGTGCCAGCAGTTTGGAAGGGACAGGGTTAGCCAAAAACATTCAGTACTTC
TRBJ2-4,-,-,TRBV15,CATSPPENKNIQYF,TGTGCCACCAGCCCGCCGGAGAACAAAAACATTCAGTACTTC
TRBJ1-5,-,-,TRBV4-3,CASSLDSMSQPQHF,TGCGCCAGCAGCCTAGACAGCATGAGTCAGCCCCAGCATTTT
TRBJ2-1,-,-,TRBV24-1,CATSDGQTYNEQFF,TGTGCCACCAGTGATGGACAGACCTACAATGAGCAGTTCTTC
TRBJ2-1,TRBD2,few,TRBV29-1,CSVEASLAGSSYNEQFF,TGCAGCGTTGAAGCATCGCTAGCGGGTAGCTCCTACAATGAGCAGTTCTTC
TRBJ1-1,TRBD1,few,TRBV7-8,CASSLALGGGGTEAFF,TGTGCCAGCAGCTTAGCGCTGGGAGGGGGCGGCACTGAAGCTTTCTTT
TRBJ2-1,-,-,TRBV28,CATSDREQFF,TGTGCCACCTCGGACAGAGAGCAGTTCTTC
TRBJ1-1,-,few,TRBV29-1,CSVAFSQNTEAFF,TGCAGCGTCGCTTTTTCCCAGAACACTGAAGCTTTCTTT